The rows below give T cell receptor beta chains drawn from one sample of a study of CD8 T cells in Susac syndrome. Each CDR3 protein is one row after TCRdb ran MiXCR on the immunoSEQ multiplex PCR reads. This repertoire shows just over 300,000 distinct CDR3 sequences, just over 90% found once; its top ten account for approximately 0.065%. Sequencing was performed on CD4+ T cells from PBMCs. Receptor source: a human donor with multiple sclerosis. CDR3s include the opening cysteine and the closing phenylalanine or tryptophan. Each record gives: J gene, V gene, CDR3 length, CDR3 protein.

>TRBJ2-7|TRBV7-8|16
CAGSNRRLAGLYEQYF
>TRBJ1-3|TRBV25-1|16
CASSESGGGSGNTIYF
>TRBJ1-5|TRBV9|13
CASGREYNQPQHF
>TRBJ2-5|TRBV11-2|13
CASSLVTGPTQYF
>TRBJ2-3|TRBV5-1|14
CASSRTSGGDTQYF
>TRBJ2-7|TRBV7-9|15
CASSPTAGTVDEQYF
>TRBJ2-1|TRBV28|14
CASSPGLAGARQFF
>TRBJ2-1|TRBV5-1|14
CASSIGIPGHEQFF
>TRBJ2-1|TRBV7-9|13
CASHLLYYNEQFF
>TRBJ1-1|TRBV3-1|15
CASSRRQGKNTEAFF
>TRBJ1-2|TRBV29-1|12
CSVEESVYGYTF
>TRBJ2-1|TRBV5-1|16
CASSLVSGPSYNEQFF
>TRBJ2-6|TRBV10-2|14
CASSVGSGANVLTF
>TRBJ1-2|TRBV6-2/TRBV6-3|17
CASSYSLKKQATYGYTF
>TRBJ2-1|TRBV5-4|14
CASSRRLGDYEQFF
>TRBJ2-7|TRBV2|14
CASRVRGINYEQYF
>TRBJ2-5|TRBV23-1|14
CASSQSGLSETQYF
>TRBJ2-6|TRBV20-1|17
CSANSRDFGSGANVLTF
>TRBJ2-2|TRBV12-3/TRBV12-4|15
CASRRGGSPTGELFF
>TRBJ2-7|TRBV18|13
CASSPSGRSEQYF
>TRBJ1-1|TRBV7-2|14
CASSFNGREHGAFF
>TRBJ1-4|TRBV20-1|17
CSARVPGQGAINEKLFF
>TRBJ2-2|TRBV6-2/TRBV6-3|13
CASTLRGTGELFF
>TRBJ2-7|TRBV7-2|15
CASSPLGLAGVEQYF
>TRBJ2-3|TRBV20-1|13
CSANSGRGDTQYF
>TRBJ1-2|TRBV2|16
CASSEEATANSYGYTF
>TRBJ1-2|TRBV5-1|15
CASSLEIGYNYGYTF
>TRBJ1-1|TRBV10-2|13
CASSGGANPEAFF
>TRBJ1-1|TRBV9|14
CASSPRQENTEAFF
>TRBJ2-1|TRBV12-3/TRBV12-4|15
CASSTSGTGDNEQFF
>TRBJ2-1|TRBV12-3/TRBV12-4|17
CASSRPRGGRAVNEQFF
>TRBJ1-4|TRBV3-1|12
CASGRSNEKLFF
>TRBJ1-1|TRBV28|15
CASTPTGQGGTEAFF
>TRBJ1-2|TRBV5-6|12
CASTTQGYGYTF
>TRBJ2-2|TRBV25-1|14
CASSDDRGTGELFF
>TRBJ1-1|TRBV5-1|14
CASSLKEGRTEAFF
>TRBJ2-5|TRBV6-2/TRBV6-3|15
CASSPQGGAEETQYF
>TRBJ1-1|TRBV5-1|15
CASSLAVGVDTEAFF
>TRBJ2-5|TRBV12-3/TRBV12-4|14
CASSPIAVTETQYF
>TRBJ2-1|TRBV20-1|11
CSANRNNEQFF
>TRBJ2-3|TRBV29-1|16
CSVGGLAGGHTDTQYF
>TRBJ2-2|TRBV29-1|14
CSVEGRAGTGELFF
>TRBJ2-3|TRBV20-1|14
CSAHRLAGTDTQYF
>TRBJ2-7|TRBV25-1|15
CASSEPGEQVYEQYF
>TRBJ2-1|TRBV7-2|14
CASSLGSRSNEQFF
>TRBJ1-1|TRBV27|15
CASSSRTRLNTEAFF